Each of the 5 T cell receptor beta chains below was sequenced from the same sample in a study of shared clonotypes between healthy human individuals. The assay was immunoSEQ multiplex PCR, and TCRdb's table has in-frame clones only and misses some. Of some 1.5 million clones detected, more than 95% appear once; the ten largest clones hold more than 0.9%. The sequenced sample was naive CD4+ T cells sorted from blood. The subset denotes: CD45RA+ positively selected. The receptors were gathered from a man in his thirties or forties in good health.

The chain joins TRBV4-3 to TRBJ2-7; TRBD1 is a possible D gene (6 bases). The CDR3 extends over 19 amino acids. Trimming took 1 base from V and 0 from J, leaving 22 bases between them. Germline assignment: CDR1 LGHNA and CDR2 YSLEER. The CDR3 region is CASSQAQTGQGPSSYEQYF. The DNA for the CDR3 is TGCGCCAGCAGCCAAGCTCAAACGGGTCAGGGGCCAAGCTCCTACGAGCAGTACTTC.

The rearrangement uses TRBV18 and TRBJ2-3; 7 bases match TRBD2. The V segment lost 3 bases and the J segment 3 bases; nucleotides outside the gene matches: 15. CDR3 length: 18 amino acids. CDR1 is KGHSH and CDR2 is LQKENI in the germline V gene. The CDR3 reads CASSPSRIKLASTDTQYF. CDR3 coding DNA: TGTGCCAGCTCACCTTCTCGGATCAAACTAGCGTCGACAGATACGCAGTATTTT.

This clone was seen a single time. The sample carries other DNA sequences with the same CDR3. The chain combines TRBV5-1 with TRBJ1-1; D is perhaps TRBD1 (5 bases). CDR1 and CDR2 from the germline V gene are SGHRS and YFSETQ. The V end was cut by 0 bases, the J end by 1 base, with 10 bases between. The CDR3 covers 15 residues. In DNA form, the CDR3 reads TGCGCCAGCAGCTTGGGGGGTACAGGGAACACTGAAGCTTTCTTT. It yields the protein CASSLGGTGNTEAFF.

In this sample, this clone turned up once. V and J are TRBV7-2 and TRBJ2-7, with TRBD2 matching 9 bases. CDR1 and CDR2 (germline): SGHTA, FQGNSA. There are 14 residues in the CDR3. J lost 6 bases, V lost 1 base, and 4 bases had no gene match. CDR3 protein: CASSLGREGSEQYF. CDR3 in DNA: TGTGCCAGCAGCTTAGGGCGGGAGGGTAGCGAGCAGTACTTC.

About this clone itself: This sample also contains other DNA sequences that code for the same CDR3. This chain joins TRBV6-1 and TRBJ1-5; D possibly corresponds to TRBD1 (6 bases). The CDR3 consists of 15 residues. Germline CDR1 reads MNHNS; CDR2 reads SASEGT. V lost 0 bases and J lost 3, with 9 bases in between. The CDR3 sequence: CASSEAGGVNQPQHF. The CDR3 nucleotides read TGTGCCAGCAGTGAAGCAGGGGGGGTCAATCAGCCCCAGCATTTT.